This T cell receptor beta chain was retrieved from a study of blood T cell repertoires in COVID-19. About the study: PBMCs, B-cell-depleted T cells, or T cells were the source of the cDNA or gDNA that made up the material.

In germline, CDR1 is LGHNA, CDR2 YSLEER. The CDR3 is 15 amino acids. Trimming cost V 2 bases and J 6 bases, with 14 bases left between them. A few counts support this clone. The table came from immunoSEQ multiplex PCR; TCRdb's copy has only in-frame clones and leaves some out. The table lists approximately 41,000 clones, over 75% of them singletons. The receptor was derived from a man aged 40-49 years with active or convalescent COVID-19. The V gene is TRBV4-3, the J gene TRBJ2-4; D is perhaps TRBD1 (6 bases). The source material was peripheral blood. The CDR3 region is CASSQLEGGANIQYF. In nucleotides, the CDR3 is TGCGCCAGCAGCCAATTAGAAGGGGGTGCAAACATTCAGTACTTC.